Below, 10 T cell receptor beta chains from the same sample are listed, as sequenced in a study of regulatory T cells in long-lasting Graves disease. The time point denotes: newly diagnosed GD, antithyroid drugs for less than 3 months. From RNA extracted from PBMCs, the TCR library was made. Building of the TCR beta libraries involved iRepertoire HTBI primers and Arm-PCR of CDR3 regions. MiXCR, applied by TCRdb to the multiplex PCR reads, yields one record per CDR3 protein. Here the sample spans roughly 510,000 distinct CDR3 sequences, around 15% being singletons. This same sample was also taken into another study, of T cells in Graves' hyperthyroidism and ophthalmopathy.

Sequences were derived from peripheral blood mononuclear cells (PBMCs), sampled at new diagnosis, from a patient treated with antithyroid drugs. The source is a man younger than 35 with Graves disease.

This clonotype was counted between two and nine times. It is likely a read error, because the conserved phenylalanine at the end of the CDR3 is missing. The V call is TRBV28, the J call TRBJ1-1, with 7 bases lining up with TRBD1. Trimming took 4 bases from V and 5 from J; bases not matched to a gene: 10. The CDR3 sequence is 15 residues long. In germline, CDR1 is MDHEN, CDR2 SYDVKM. The CDR3 protein is CASSYFDRARTEAFY. CDR3 DNA: TGTGCCAGCAGTTACTTCGACAGGGCTCGAACTGAAGCTTTCTAT.

The rearrangement links TRBV10-3 to TRBJ1-1; TRBD1 matches 7 bases. V lost 6 bases and J lost 0; bases outside the gene matches: 7. The germline V gene has CDR1 ENHRY and CDR2 SYGVKD. The CDR3 length is 15 residues. This chain's CDR3 is CAIRRTGTVNTEAFF. In DNA, the CDR3 is TGTGCCATCAGAAGAACCGGGACAGTGAACACTGAAGCTTTCTTT.

This clonotype appeared many times. V and J are TRBV6-1 and TRBJ2-7, with 10 nucleotides matching TRBD2. The V gene's germline CDR1 is MNHNS and CDR2 SASEGT. The length of the CDR3 is 18 residues. J was trimmed by 6 bases and V by 5 bases; bases with no gene match: 19. CDR3 nucleotide sequence: TGTGCCAGCAGTCCGCTAGCGGGAGAAAGGTTTGTGCGGCTCGAGCAGTACTTC. It specifies CASSPLAGERFVRLEQYF.

CDR3 coding DNA: TGTGCCAGCAGCGTAGGGAACGGGAACACCGGGGAGCTGTTTTTT. Translating gives CASSVGNGNTGELFF. This chain joins TRBV9 and TRBJ2-2; D is unclear. There are 15 residues in the CDR3. Germline CDR1 and CDR2: SGDLS and YYNGEE. V was pared by 0 bases and J by 1 base, with 7 bases between.

This clonotype was found a few times. The junction shows a germline mismatch at one end, possibly a read error. The chain recombines TRBV5-1 with TRBJ2-5, with 9 bases lining up with TRBD1. Germline V gives CDR1 SGHRS, CDR2 YFSETQ. The CDR3 extends over 14 amino acids. This CDR3 is CASSLGTGSETQYF. In nucleotides, the CDR3 is TGTGCCAGCAGCTTGGGGACAGGGTCAGAGACCCAGTACTTC.

As for this clonotype: A far larger clone is one nucleotide away, so this likely arose from a read error. This chain joins TRBV28 and TRBJ2-7; D is unresolved. The DNA end lines up better with TRBJ2-5; the J call may be wrong. The CDR3 contains 16 residues. CDR1 and CDR2 (germline): MDHEN, SYDVKM. This chain's CDR3 is CASSLYGEKCQETQYF. Written as DNA, the CDR3 is TGTGCCAGCAGTTTATATGGCGAGAAGTGCCAAGAGACCCAGTACTTC.

There are many counts of this clonotype. The rearrangement joins TRBV11-2 to TRBJ2-1; TRBD2 aligns across 10 bases. V lost 8 bases, J lost 10 bases, and 11 bases stayed unmatched. Germline V gene data show CDR1 as SGHAT and CDR2 as FQNNGV. This CDR3 comprises 14 residues. The chain's CDR3 is CASSGSGRAREQFF. The CDR3 nucleotides are TGTGCCAGCTCTGGAAGCGGGAGGGCCCGCGAGCAGTTCTTC.

The rearrangement joins TRBV5-1 to TRBJ2-7, with D possibly being TRBD2 (5 bases). Trimming cost V 6 bases and J 2 bases, with 15 bases left between them. Germline CDR1 reads SGHRS; CDR2 reads YFSETQ. The CDR3 is made up of 14 amino acids. The CDR3 nucleotides read TGCGCCAGCAAAGCGGAACAGATTCCCTACGAGCAGTACTTC. It translates to CASKAEQIPYEQYF.

This sequence joins TRBV18 and TRBJ2-3, with TRBD2 matching 14 bases. The germline V gene encodes CDR1 KGHSH and CDR2 LQKENI. The CDR3 covers 18 residues. V was clipped by 2 bases and J by 6 bases; unmatched bases: 10. CDR3 nucleotide sequence: TGTGCCAGCTCACCAAGGCAAGGGACTAGCGGGAGAACGGATACGCAGTATTTT. Its translation: CASSPRQGTSGRTDTQYF.

This clonotype was seen many times. The CDR3 DNA reads TGTGCCAGCAGTTTAGTCCTTAGCAATCAGCCCCAGCATTTT. Translation gives CASSLVLSNQPQHF. This chain joins TRBV12-3 or TRBV12-4 and TRBJ1-5; D call uncertain. Deletions cut 1 base from V and 0 bases from J, with 4 bases between. The CDR3 covers 14 residues.